This T cell receptor (beta chain) is drawn from a study of CD8 T cells in ankylosing spondylitis. This clonotype came up many times. The target antigen is unknown. Findings of the study overall: Some of these motif variants have turned up before, in reports on reactive arthritis synovial fluid and blood. The study looked at matched synovial fluid samples from ankylosing spondylitis patients. Disease-linked clones were reported to be significantly enriched there. What appeared characteristic of ankylosing spondylitis blood was a TCR beta motif of 7 or 8 highly homologous variants.

Each TCR beta library was made by quantitative 5'-RACE that incorporated molecular barcodes. TCRdb called the 5' RACE reads again in MiXCR, with one record for every CDR3 protein. This sample has about 240,000 distinct CDR3 sequences, with approximately 9% found just once. The V gene's germline CDR1 is ENHRY and CDR2 SYGVKD. V was clipped by 8 bases and J by 7 bases; unmatched bases: 9. This CDR3 is 14 amino acids long. The TCR was taken from a male donor with ankylosing spondylitis or in good health (not recorded which). The chain joins TRBV10-3 to TRBJ2-1, with TRBD1 identical over 9 bases. The sample consisted of blood, either unsorted or a sorted T cell fraction (not recorded which). The CDR3 DNA reads as TGTGCCATCGCATTGGGACAGGGTGGGAATGAGCAGTTCTTC. Encoded protein: CAIALGQGGNEQFF.